Listed below are T cell receptor beta chains from one sample, sequenced in a study of blood T cells in healthy people across ages. TCRdb independently ran MiXCR on the 5' RACE reads; one entry per CDR3 protein. The sample comprises 1,800,000 or so distinct CDR3 sequences, about two fifths of which are singletons, and around 23% rests with the top ten. The material sequenced was blood. These receptors were collected from a human donor in good health. The CDR3 runs from the conserved cysteine through the conserved F or W. The D gene is left open where the match is weak.

j_call d_call v_call cdr3_aa
TRBJ1-2 . TRBV10-3 CAISESKPKKNYGYTF
TRBJ1-1 . TRBV6-4 CASRRDTGTEAFF
TRBJ1-5 TRBD1 TRBV7-2 CASSSRQGGQPQHF
TRBJ1-2 . TRBV5-1 CASSSGPVNYGYTF
TRBJ2-1 . TRBV7-6 CASSLGTFRYNEQFF
TRBJ2-1 TRBD1 TRBV5-5 CASRSNQGAHLGEQFF
TRBJ1-1 . TRBV4-2 CASSQDFGRSATEAFF
TRBJ2-1 . TRBV7-9 CASTYLMLNYYNEQFF
TRBJ1-6 TRBD1 TRBV7-6 CASSSDRGGSNSPLHF
TRBJ1-6 . TRBV7-8 CASSLRGTIETFNSPLHF
TRBJ2-5 TRBD2 TRBV9 CASNIGTSGKETQYF
TRBJ2-1 TRBD2 TRBV4-3 CAGSLGLAGVSEQFF
TRBJ2-3 . TRBV28 CASQTHTDTQYF
TRBJ2-7 . TRBV20-1 CSVRATSYEQYF
TRBJ1-6 . TRBV20-1 CSATGPPSPLHF
TRBJ2-1 . TRBV12-3/TRBV12-4 CASSTRGIYNEQFF
TRBJ1-2 . TRBV12-3/TRBV12-4 CASSPTDFYGYTF
TRBJ2-7 TRBD2 TRBV10-3 CAAGGLTYEQYF
TRBJ1-4 . TRBV25-1 CASLSDISNEKLFF
TRBJ2-7 TRBD1 TRBV10-3 CAISDGTGISYEQYF
TRBJ2-1 TRBD2 TRBV12-3/TRBV12-4 CASSLFGEGNEQFF
TRBJ1-4 . TRBV7-9 CASSLGEGWEKLFF
TRBJ1-6 . TRBV4-3 CASSQDWGTLHF
TRBJ1-1 TRBD1 TRBV4-2 CASSQLRGKGDTEAFF
TRBJ2-6 . TRBV5-1 CASSRGGGTSGANVLTF
TRBJ1-5 . TRBV5-1 CASSLGGHGNQPQHF
TRBJ1-2 . TRBV6-6 CASSPGDSNYGYTF
TRBJ2-3 . TRBV7-9 CASRSSPLRAGRRDTQCF
TRBJ1-1 . TRBV12-3/TRBV12-4 CASSFLGSGVTEAFF
TRBJ1-5 . TRBV12-3/TRBV12-4 CASSCGASNQPQHF
TRBJ2-2 TRBD2 TRBV7-2 CASSLASGVTGELFF
TRBJ2-3 . TRBV7-9 CASSFLALPTDTQYF
TRBJ2-7 . TRBV9 CASSAGTNTYEQYF
TRBJ2-7 . TRBV11-2 CASSFTTEISYEQYF
TRBJ2-1 . TRBV6-4 CASSRDGVYNEQFF
TRBJ1-2 . TRBV7-9 CASSFGDGLGGYTF
TRBJ1-4 . TRBV12-3/TRBV12-4 CASSLNRDHGGKLFF
TRBJ1-2 . TRBV12-3/TRBV12-4 CASSRDLGDGYTF
TRBJ1-2 . TRBV6-5 CANSYRQNYGYTF
TRBJ1-1 . TRBV29-1 CSVTPGGPNTEAFF
TRBJ1-1 . TRBV20-1 CSARASQGMTEAFF
TRBJ2-5 TRBD2 TRBV29-1 CSLSSGPRTETQYF
TRBJ2-4 TRBD1 TRBV12-3/TRBV12-4 CASSVRQGEEQYF
TRBJ1-1 . TRBV27 CASMENTEAFF
TRBJ2-5 . TRBV20-1 CSARGPSGETQYF
TRBJ1-4 . TRBV6-5 CASSWGQVGEKLFF
TRBJ1-5 . TRBV21-1 CASSKFRGLEGEGNQPQHF
TRBJ1-4 TRBD1 TRBV20-1 CSATDRGEPNEKLFF
TRBJ1-6 . TRBV27 CASSLLGQAHSPLHF
TRBJ2-5 TRBD2 TRBV20-1 CSAREPWVAGGPVSYNEQYF
TRBJ2-1 . TRBV5-1 CASSFSESLNEQFF
TRBJ1-2 . TRBV4-2 CASSRQKVKRAAGYTF
. . TRBV4-1 CVSSQAPAYEQYF
TRBJ2-5 . TRBV11-2 CASMGVQETQYF
TRBJ1-1 TRBD1 TRBV10-3 CATSGTVNTEAFF
TRBJ1-2 TRBD1 TRBV6-5 CASSYWGEGATYSYTF
TRBJ2-3 TRBD1 TRBV7-2 CASSLGGRGRSTDTQYF
TRBJ1-2 . TRBV25-1 CASSEPEGGDYGYTF
TRBJ2-5 . TRBV28 CASSSRGGLETQYF
TRBJ2-5 TRBD2 TRBV5-1 CASRMGLAGGSPYVEQYF